The next 23 T cell receptor beta chains were all read from a single sample in a study of blood T cell repertoires in COVID-19. TCRdb's copy holds only in-frame clones and misses some; the assay was immunoSEQ multiplex PCR. The profile covers about 52,000 clones, with about four fifths appearing a single time and 9.5% to 13% taken by the ten largest. Sequenced sample: peripheral blood. The receptors derive from an elderly man with COVID-19, enrolled during active disease.

The rearrangement joins TRBV5-5 to TRBJ1-5, with D possibly matching TRBD1 (6 bases). V shed 4 bases and J shed 7 bases, with 12 bases lying between them. The CDR3 has 13 residues. Germline V gene data show CDR1 as SGHKS and CDR2 as YYEKEE (reference sequence). The CDR3 nucleotides are TGTGCCAGCAGCCCAGGGGTTCGGCAGCCCCAGCATTTT. It translates to CASSPGVRQPQHF. Filled out from reference TRBV5-5 and TRBJ1-5, the complete variable domain reads DAGVTQSPTHLIKTRGQQVTLRCSPISGHKSVSWYQQVLGQGPQFIFQYYEKEERGRGNFPDRFSARQFPNYSSELNVNALLLGDSALYLCASSPGVRQPQHFGDGTRLSIL.

The rearrangement uses TRBV2 and TRBJ1-5; no reliable D call. Per the germline V gene, CDR1 is SNHLY and CDR2 is FYNNEI. This CDR3 comprises 14 residues. The V end was cut by 3 bases, the J end by 3 bases, with 9 bases between. The CDR3: CASSDVSDNQPQHF. The CDR3 nucleotides are TGTGCCAGCAGTGATGTGTCAGACAATCAGCCCCAGCATTTT.

The rearrangement links TRBV7-9 to TRBJ1-1, with 7 bases fitting TRBD1. The CDR3 is 15 amino acids. J lost 2 bases, V lost 2 bases, and 5 bases had no gene match. CDR1 is SEHNR and CDR2 is FQNEAQ in the germline V gene (reference sequence). CDR3 DNA: TGTGCCAGCAGCTTACGACAGGGCTCCAACACTGAAGCTTTCTTT. Its protein is CASSLRQGSNTEAFF.

The V call is TRBV7-6, the J call TRBJ2-4; TRBD2 is a possible D gene (7 bases). The CDR3 spans 16 residues. The V gene lost 0 bases and the J gene lost 7 bases, with 16 bases spanning the gap. Germline values: CDR1 SGHVS, CDR2 FNYEAQ. In nucleotides, the CDR3 is TGTGCCAGCAGCTTAGCAAGTCTCGGGGGGCCCAACATTCAGTACTTC. Protein product: CASSLASLGGPNIQYF. Full variable domain (rest looked up from reference TRBV7-6 and TRBJ2-4): GAGVSQSPRYKVTKRGQDVALRCDPISGHVSLYWYRQALGQGPEFLTYFNYEAQQDKSGLPNDRFSAERPEGSISTLTIQRTEQRDSAMYRCASSLASLGGPNIQYFGAGTRLSVL.

The genes are TRBV9 and TRBJ2-3; 12 nucleotides agree with TRBD2. V shed 2 bases, J shed 4 bases, and the junction held 5 bases outside the gene matches. This CDR3 region has 16 residues. Germline V gene lookup returns CDR1 SGDLS and CDR2 YYNGEE. The CDR3 bases are TGTGCCAGCAGCGTCCCTAGCGGGAGGGGCCCAGATACGCAGTATTTT. Translating it yields CASSVPSGRGPDTQYF.

The chain employs TRBV6-5 and TRBJ2-1, with 8 bases aligning to TRBD2. This CDR3 region has 16 residues. The trim removed 4 bases at V and 0 bases at J, leaving 5 bases unmatched. From germline, CDR1 is MNHEY and CDR2 SVGAGI. CDR3 residues: CASSSSTSGSYNEQFF. In nucleotides, the CDR3 is TGTGCCAGCAGTTCCTCCACTAGCGGCTCCTACAATGAGCAGTTCTTC.

The J gene is TRBJ2-7, the V gene TRBV12-5; perhaps TRBD2 as D (6 bases). V lost 8 bases, J lost 3 bases, and 20 bases lay in between. CDR3 length: 15 amino acids. CDR1 is LGHNT and CDR2 is FRNRAP in the germline V gene. CDR3 amino acids: CASSSLLGTVYEQYV. The CDR3 region has the DNA TGTGCTAGTTCCTCCCTTCTCGGGACTGTCTACGAGCAGTACGTC.

J is TRBJ2-5 and V is TRBV4-2; 8 nucleotides match TRBD2. Per germline, CDR1 LGHNA and CDR2 YNFKEQ. CDR3 length equals 18 residues. V trimming: 1 base; J trimming: 9 bases; junction bases outside the gene matches: 19. The CDR3 reads CASSQAQSGGPQSRAQYF. In DNA, the CDR3 is TGTGCCAGCAGCCAAGCACAAAGCGGGGGACCTCAATCGAGGGCCCAGTACTTC.

This clone is a singleton in its sample. This rearrangement joins TRBV6-2 or TRBV6-3 to TRBJ2-1, with TRBD2 as a possible D gene (6 bases). The CDR3 has 16 residues. Germline assignment: CDR1 MNHEY and CDR2 SVGEGT. Trimming pared 5 bases from V and 0 bases from J, leaving 14 bases between. The CDR3 region is CASSARASDSYNEQFF. CDR3 sequence (DNA): TGTGCCAGCAGTGCCCGCGCTAGCGACTCCTACAATGAGCAGTTCTTC.

This clone came up a few times. J is TRBJ2-4 and V is TRBV6-2 or TRBV6-3, with TRBD2 matching over 8 bases. V lost 4 bases to trimming and J lost 4 bases; unmatched junction nucleotides: 9. CDR1 is MNHEY, CDR2 SVGEGT, per germline. This CDR3 has 16 residues. The CDR3 DNA reads as TGTGCCAGCAGTTGGAGCGGGAGCGCTACTAAAAACATTCAGTACTTC. This codes for CASSWSGSATKNIQYF.

Only a few counts were recorded for this clone. This chain links TRBV4-1 with TRBJ2-3, with TRBD1 matching 8 bases. The CDR3 loop spans 17 amino acids. With 2 bases clipped from V and 1 base from J, the junction kept 8 bases outside the gene matches. Germline CDR1 and CDR2: MGHRA and YSYEKL. The CDR3 DNA is TGCGCCAGCAGCCAATACCATGGACAGGGTGGCACAGATACGCAGTATTTT. Residues: CASSQYHGQGGTDTQYF.

The V and J genes are TRBV10-3 and TRBJ1-2; TRBD1 aligns across 10 bases. V shed 6 bases and J 7 bases; nucleotides not matched to a gene: 8. Germline V gene sequence: CDR1 ENHRY, CDR2 SYGVKD. The length of the CDR3 is 14 residues. CDR3 DNA sequence: TGTGCCATCAGGGAGACAGGGGGCGCGGGTGGCTACACCTTC. This sequence encodes CAIRETGGAGGYTF.

The gene calls are TRBV6-2 or TRBV6-3 and TRBJ1-6, with 9 bases identical to TRBD1. The junction had 15 bases not matched to a gene; V was cut back by 6 bases and J by 9 bases. The CDR3 covers 17 residues. Germline CDR1 reads MNHEY; CDR2 reads SVGEGT. In DNA, the CDR3 is TGTGCCAGCAGCCCCGGCGGAGGACAGGGGTACGGTTCACCCCTCCACTTT. It specifies CASSPGGGQGYGSPLHF.

This clone has more than one count but fewer than ten. V is TRBV7-3 and J is TRBJ2-7; 7 bases map to TRBD1. This CDR3 is 17 amino acids long. Germline CDR1 SGHTA, CDR2 FQGTGA. The J segment lost 1 base and the V segment lost 5 bases, leaving 14 bases of the junction unmatched. CDR3 nucleotides: TGTGCCAGCAGCCGGGGACCGACAGGGCTGGGGTCCTACGAGCAGTACTTC. This translates into CASSRGPTGLGSYEQYF.

This clone was seen more than once but under ten times. The CDR3 loop is CASSQGWASGANNEQFF. In DNA, the CDR3 is TGTGCCAGCAGCCAAGGATGGGCTAGCGGGGCCAACAATGAGCAGTTCTTC. The chain has TRBV3-1 (or the pseudogene TRBV3-2) and TRBJ2-1, with 9 bases matching TRBD2. The CDR3 sequence is 17 residues long. The junction had 9 bases not matched to a gene; V was cut back by 1 base and J by 5 bases. Germline assignment: CDR1 LGHDT and CDR2 YNNKEL (reference sequence).

This chain connects TRBV2 to TRBJ2-1; D call uncertain. CDR1 is SNHLY and CDR2 is FYNNEI in the germline V gene. The V and J ends lost 3 bases and 9 bases respectively, with 9 bases between them. There are 12 residues in the CDR3. CDR3 in DNA: TGTGCCAGCAGTGACTCGACGGGTGAGCAGTTCTTC. Translated: CASSDSTGEQFF.

The chain couples TRBV5-6 to TRBJ1-5, with D tentatively TRBD1 (6 bases). CDR1 SGHDT and CDR2 YYEEEE come from the germline V gene. CDR3 size: 15 residues. V lost 2 bases and J lost 3, with 12 bases in between. Here the CDR3 DNA reads TGTGCCAGCAGCTTATGGCAGGGGCTCAATCAGCCCCAGCATTTT. The encoded protein is CASSLWQGLNQPQHF.

This chain links TRBV10-3 with TRBJ2-2; 11 bases agree with TRBD1. Trimming removed 3 bases from V and 3 bases from J; junction bases left unmatched: 6. The germline CDR1 and CDR2 sequences are ENHRY and SYGVKD. The CDR3 has 17 amino acids. The CDR3: CAISEGDRGSHTGELFF. In DNA, the CDR3 is TGTGCCATCAGTGAAGGGGACAGGGGGTCTCACACCGGGGAGCTGTTTTTT.

V usage is TRBV6-5 and J usage is TRBJ2-3; D is possibly TRBD2 (6 bases). V dropped 4 bases and J dropped 6 bases, with 20 bases sitting between them. Germline lookup yields CDR1 MNHEY and CDR2 SVGAGI. The CDR3 loop spans 16 amino acids. For the CDR3, the DNA is TGTGCCAGCAGTTCGCCAGCGGGCCCAAAAGGGGATACGCAGTATTTT. Protein sequence: CASSSPAGPKGDTQYF.

The chain joins TRBV6-6 to TRBJ1-3; 8 positions match TRBD1. The V gene end was trimmed by 1 base and the J gene end by 8 bases; junction bases not matched to a gene: 4. The V gene's germline CDR1 is MNHNY and CDR2 SVGAGI (reference sequence). CDR3 length: 14 residues. The CDR3: CASSYFGTGDTIYF. The CDR3 nucleotides read TGTGCCAGCAGTTACTTCGGGACAGGCGACACCATATATTTT.

The chain has TRBV6-4 and TRBJ1-5; 8 positions agree with TRBD1. The CDR3 is 19 residues long. Germline CDR1 MRHNA, CDR2 SNTAGT. V gave up 0 bases and J gave up 9 bases; unmatched junction bases: 19. CDR3 sequence (DNA): TGTGCCAGCAGTGACTCATTTAGTGCGGGGACAGGCCAAATTTGGCCCCAGCATTTT. Amino acid sequence: CASSDSFSAGTGQIWPQHF.

The chain combines TRBV2 with TRBJ1-5; TRBD1 matches at 7 bases. With V trimmed by 4 bases and J by 3 bases, 3 bases remained unmatched. The length of the CDR3 is 14 residues. Germline-derived CDR1 and CDR2 are SNHLY and FYNNEI. Here the CDR3 reads CASSVTGFNQPQHF. The CDR3 nucleotides read TGTGCCAGCAGTGTGACAGGGTTCAATCAGCCCCAGCATTTT.

This clone was detected only once. V gene TRBV30 combines with J gene TRBJ1-1; 8 bases align to TRBD1. CDR1 and CDR2 (germline): GTSNPN, SVGIG (reference sequence). The CDR3 covers 16 residues. J lost 5 bases, V lost 0 bases, and 11 bases had no gene match. The CDR3 sequence: CAWSVPGRQGKTEAFF. The CDR3 coding sequence is TGTGCCTGGAGTGTACCGGGCCGACAGGGGAAGACTGAAGCTTTCTTT.